The 27 T cell receptor beta chains below come from one sample, sequenced in a study of beta chain features in type 1 diabetes. Isolated RNA was reverse transcribed in full, so expressed TCRB transcripts were sequenced. Method: immunoSEQ multiplex PCR; TCRdb's copy keeps in-frame clones and lacks some. The table has 400,000 to 600,000 clones, around 30% seen once. The sequencing sample was made of naive CD4+ T cells from blood. The receptor set was obtained from a young man in good health.

This chain links TRBV29-1 with TRBJ2-3; no clear D gene. The CDR3 runs 14 residues. The germline V and J ends were trimmed by 7 bases and 0 bases, with 14 bases remaining between them. CDR1 is SQVTM and CDR2 is ANQGSEA in the germline V gene. For the CDR3, the DNA is TGCAGCGGGAACGGCATGACTAGCACAGATACGCAGTATTTT. Translation: CSGNGMTSTDTQYF.

There are a few counts of this clone. The same CDR3 is also encoded by other DNA sequences in this sample. The chain couples TRBV30 to TRBJ2-5; no clear D gene. V dropped 0 bases and J dropped 5 bases, with 4 bases sitting between them. The CDR3 consists of 11 residues. Germline loops: CDR1 GTSNPN, CDR2 SVGIG (reference sequence). This CDR3 is CAWSVGETQYF. The CDR3 region has the DNA TGTGCCTGGAGTGTCGGGGAGACCCAGTACTTC.

This clone was counted a few times. One junction end does not reproduce the germline sequence, and a read error may be involved. This chain links TRBV7-7 with TRBJ1-2, with a possible D match to TRBD1 (5 bases). Germline values: CDR1 SSHAT, CDR2 FNYEAQ (reference sequence). CDR3 length: 14 residues. CDR3 in amino acids: CASSFDRGGYGYTF. The CDR3 bases are TGTGCTAGCAGCTTCGATAGGGGTGGCTATGGCTACACCTTC.

V is TRBV2 and J is TRBJ1-2; D remains ambiguous. V shed 1 base and J shed 2 bases, with 11 bases lying between them. The CDR3 covers 15 residues. Germline V gene data show CDR1 as SNHLY and CDR2 as FYNNEI. CDR3 bases: TGTGCCAGCAGTGAAGGTCTCGGACGGAACTATGGCTACACCTTC. Its translation: CASSEGLGRNYGYTF.

This clone was seen only a few times. This chain joins TRBV15 and TRBJ2-7; no firm D call. Trimming removed 5 bases at V and 3 bases at J, with 17 bases between. Germline V CDR1 and CDR2: LNHNV, YYDKDF (reference sequence). The CDR3 sequence is 15 residues long. The CDR3 bases are TGTGCCACCAGCGGGCAGATGTCTGGGGACTACGAGCAGTACTTC. It yields the protein CATSGQMSGDYEQYF.

V usage is TRBV7-3 and J usage is TRBJ2-5; possible D gene TRBD2, 5 bases. The V gene lost 5 bases and the J gene lost 2 bases, with 15 bases spanning the gap. Looked up from germline, CDR1 is SGHTA and CDR2 is FQGTGA. This CDR3 region has 15 residues. CDR3 protein: CASSTNTDSQETQYF. As DNA, the CDR3 is TGTGCCAGCAGCACTAACACGGACTCTCAAGAGACCCAGTACTTC. The full variable domain, rest sourced from reference TRBV7-3 and TRBJ2-5, is GAGVSQTPSNKVTEKGKYVELRCDPISGHTALYWYRQSLGQGPEFLIYFQGTGAADDSGLPNDRFFAVRPEGSVSTLKIQRTERGDSAVYLCASSTNTDSQETQYFGPGTRLLVL.

This chain links TRBV2 with TRBJ1-2; D call uncertain. Between the trimmed V and J ends, which lost 4 bases and 4 bases, there was a span of 10 bases. Germline V gene lookup returns CDR1 SNHLY and CDR2 FYNNEI. The CDR3 spans 13 residues. CDR3 in DNA: TGTGCCAGCAGTGCGCAGGACTCCTATGGCTACACCTTC. Its protein product is CASSAQDSYGYTF. The full variable domain, rest sourced from reference TRBV2 and TRBJ1-2, is EPEVTQTPSHQVTQMGQEVILRCVPISNHLYFYWYRQILGQKVEFLVSFYNNEISEKSEIFDDQFSVERPDGSNFTLKIRSTKLEDSAMYFCASSAQDSYGYTFGSGTRLTVV.

In this sample, this clone turned up a few times. The chain combines TRBV28 with TRBJ2-3; a weak D match, TRBD1 (5 bases). V lost 5 bases to trimming and J lost 11 bases, with 14 bases between them. There are 12 residues in the CDR3. The germline V gene encodes CDR1 MDHEN and CDR2 SYDVKM. CDR3 coding DNA: TGTGCCAGCAGTCCTCAGGGCAGCCTGCAGTATTTT. Encoded protein: CASSPQGSLQYF.

This chain connects TRBV29-1 to TRBJ1-2, with TRBD1 matching 10 bases. CDR3 length: 13 amino acids. The ends lost 7 bases at V and 4 bases at J; junction bases unmatched: 6. Germline CDR1 SQVTM, CDR2 ANQGSEA. CDR3: CSAARDRGYGYTF. The CDR3 DNA reads TGCAGCGCCGCCCGGGACAGGGGCTATGGCTACACCTTC.

A few counts support this clone. This rearrangement joins TRBV9 to TRBJ2-5, with 10 nucleotides matching TRBD2. Losses at the gene ends were 0 bases for V and 4 bases for J; bases not matched to a gene: 6. The germline gives CDR1 SGDLS, CDR2 YYNGEE. CDR3 length: 16 amino acids. Here the CDR3 DNA reads TGTGCCAGCAGCGTAGGAGCGGGAGGGCCTCGAGAGACCCAGTACTTC. This sequence encodes CASSVGAGGPRETQYF.

V and J are TRBV10-3 and TRBJ2-1; weak D call: TRBD2 (6 bases). Trimming removed 2 bases at V and 4 bases at J, with 9 bases between. CDR3 size: 14 residues. The V gene's germline CDR1 is ENHRY and CDR2 SYGVKD. CDR3 coding DNA: TGTGCCATCAGTGAGAGGGACTCATACAATGAGCAGTTCTTC. Translating gives CAISERDSYNEQFF.

This clone was counted between two and nine times. The V gene is TRBV6-1, the J gene TRBJ2-3; D is unresolved. Germline V gene lookup returns CDR1 MNHNS and CDR2 SASEGT. The CDR3 spans 14 residues. The V and J ends lost 2 bases and 6 bases respectively, with 12 bases between them. This chain's CDR3 is CASSELTPRDTQYF. The CDR3 DNA reads TGTGCCAGCAGTGAACTGACCCCTCGGGATACGCAGTATTTT.

With regard to this clone: Other nucleotide sequences from this sample produce the same CDR3. The V call is TRBV20-1, the J call TRBJ2-1; D not certain. CDR1 is DFQATT, CDR2 SNEGSKA, per germline (reference sequence). This CDR3 comprises 11 residues. V was shortened by 0 bases and J by 4 bases, with 1 base between the two germline ends. The CDR3 DNA reads as TGCAGTGCTAGAGAATACAATGAGCAGTTCTTC. It is translated as CSAREYNEQFF.

This chain joins TRBV30 and TRBJ2-3, with 7 positions matching TRBD1. The CDR3 has 11 residues. V dropped 5 bases and J dropped 4; count of bases not matched to a gene: 0. The germline V gene has CDR1 GTSNPN and CDR2 SVGIG (reference sequence). The CDR3 region has the DNA TGTGCCTGGGACAGGGCAGATACGCAGTATTTT. Its translation is CAWDRADTQYF.

This clone was observed a single time. This chain links TRBV6-5 with TRBJ1-5; D is perhaps TRBD1 (5 bases). V was cut by 5 bases and J by 5 bases, with 16 bases left in between. CDR1 and CDR2 from the germline V gene are MNHEY and SVGAGI. This CDR3 region has 15 residues. The CDR3 here is CASSPRDGAYQPQHF. The CDR3 coding sequence is TGTGCCAGCAGTCCGCGGGACGGAGCATATCAGCCCCAGCATTTT.

This clone has a handful of counts. The rearrangement uses TRBV6-5 and TRBJ1-1; D is ambiguous. V dropped 4 bases and J dropped 0 bases, with 9 bases sitting between them. The CDR3 is 14 residues long. Germline-derived CDR1 and CDR2 are MNHEY and SVGAGI. The CDR3 nucleotides read TGTGCCAGCAGTTCATGGAGCCTGAACACTGAAGCTTTCTTT. This gives the protein CASSSWSLNTEAFF.

This clone was seen a handful of times. CDR3 in amino acids: CAWSPMDRGGMKTQYF. Here the CDR3 DNA reads TGTGCCTGGAGTCCAATGGACAGGGGGGGGATGAAGACCCAGTACTTC. The chain employs TRBV30 and TRBJ2-5, with 10 bases matching TRBD1. Germline trimming cut 2 bases from V and 6 bases from J; bases unmatched to any gene: 12. Germline CDR1 is GTSNPN and CDR2 is SVGIG (reference sequence). The CDR3 consists of 16 residues.

This clone was seen only a few times. J is TRBJ2-5 and V is TRBV29-1; no clear D. This CDR3 is 11 amino acids long. Trimming left V 4 bases short and J 1 base short, with 4 bases between. The germline CDR1 and CDR2 sequences are SQVTM and ANQGSEA. CDR3 residues: CSVVPQETQYF. The CDR3 bases are TGCAGCGTTGTGCCCCAAGAGACCCAGTACTTC.

V and J are TRBV30 and TRBJ1-1; D unclear. CDR1 and CDR2 from the germline V gene are GTSNPN and SVGIG (reference sequence). The V end lost 5 bases, the J end lost 3 bases, and 13 bases lay between the germline ends. The CDR3 runs to 13 residues. The CDR3 reads CAWQPGFDTEAFF. The CDR3 DNA reads TGTGCCTGGCAGCCGGGGTTCGACACTGAAGCTTTCTTT.

The V and J genes are TRBV9 and TRBJ2-1; 8 positions agree with TRBD2. Unmatched junction bases numbered 5, after V lost 0 bases and J lost 6 bases. CDR3 length: 15 residues. Per the germline V gene, CDR1 is SGDLS and CDR2 is YYNGEE. CDR3 in DNA: TGTGCCAGCAGCGTAGCAGCGGGAGCTGTCAATGAGCAGTTCTTC. Its protein is CASSVAAGAVNEQFF.

The chain joins TRBV4-1 to TRBJ2-5, with D perhaps given as TRBD1 or TRBD2 (6 bases each). CDR1 and CDR2 from the germline V gene are MGHRA and YSYEKL. The germline V and J ends were trimmed by 5 bases and 5 bases, with 12 bases remaining between them. The CDR3 is made up of 13 amino acids. The CDR3 loop reads CASSVGGRETQYF. CDR3 sequence (DNA): TGCGCCAGCAGCGTCGGGGGCCGGGAGACCCAGTACTTC.

There are a few counts of this clone. The chain has TRBV11-3 and TRBJ2-1, with D possibly matching TRBD2 (6 bases). V shed 4 bases and J shed 10 bases, with 20 bases lying between them. CDR1 is SGHNT, CDR2 YENEEA, per germline. The CDR3 length is 15 residues. This CDR3 is CASSSGLDTFGEQFF. The CDR3, as DNA: TGTGCCAGCAGCTCGGGACTGGACACCTTTGGGGAGCAGTTCTTC. Variable domain in full (rest from reference TRBV11-3 and TRBJ2-1): EAGVVQSPRYKIIEKKQPVAFWCNPISGHNTLYWYLQNLGQGPELLIRYENEEAVDDSQLPKDRFSAERLKGVDSTLKIQPAELGDSAVYLCASSSGLDTFGEQFFGPGTRLTVL.

This clone was seen a few times. The rearrangement joins TRBV5-1 to TRBJ2-1; 9 bases map to TRBD2. Germline CDR1 and CDR2: SGHRS and YFSETQ. The CDR3 contains 16 residues. The V and J ends lost 0 bases and 3 bases, in that order; junction bases with no gene match: 4. CDR3 region: CASSLVGGRGYNEQFF. The CDR3 coding sequence is TGCGCCAGCAGCTTGGTAGGCGGGAGGGGCTACAATGAGCAGTTCTTC. The variable domain in full, completed from reference TRBV5-1 and TRBJ2-1, reads KAGVTQTPRYLIKTRGQQVTLSCSPISGHRSVSWYQQTPGQGLQFLFEYFSETQRNKGNFPGRFSGRQFSNSRSEMNVSTLELGDSALYLCASSLVGGRGYNEQFFGPGTRLTVL.

This sequence joins TRBV6-1 and TRBJ2-5; D possibly corresponds to TRBD2 (6 bases). CDR3 length: 13 amino acids. V lost 3 bases and J lost 5, with 10 bases in between. Looked up from germline, CDR1 is MNHNS and CDR2 is SASEGT. CDR3: CASSESGRETQYF. The CDR3 DNA follows: TGTGCCAGCAGTGAGTCAGGGAGGGAGACCCAGTACTTC.

This clone was counted a few times. The chain carries TRBV7-2 and TRBJ2-1; 9 bases agree with TRBD2. V was pared by 7 bases and J by 5 bases, with 9 bases of the junction left unmatched. In germline, CDR1 is SGHTA, CDR2 FQGNSA. This CDR3 region has 15 residues. In DNA form, the CDR3 reads TGTGCCAGCACCGCGGGTAGCGGGAGAGACAATGAGCAGTTCTTC. Translation gives CASTAGSGRDNEQFF.

The V and J genes are TRBV7-9 and TRBJ2-7; possibly TRBD1 for D (6 bases). Germline V gene lookup returns CDR1 SEHNR and CDR2 FQNEAQ (reference sequence). Trimming left V 3 bases short and J 5 bases short, with 11 bases between. The CDR3 covers 13 residues. The CDR3, as DNA: TGTGCCAGCAGCTTGGGGGCTTGGGACGAGCAGTACTTC. Translated, it gives CASSLGAWDEQYF.

V is TRBV7-9 and J is TRBJ1-1; weak D call: TRBD1 (5 bases). Germline CDR1 reads SEHNR; CDR2 reads FQNEAQ (reference sequence). V gave up 4 bases and J gave up 1 base, with 16 bases separating them. The CDR3 extends over 16 amino acids. CDR3 DNA sequence: TGTGCCAGCAGCTCCTCCGGGGCGGGGAAGAACACTGAAGCTTTCTTT. Its translation is CASSSSGAGKNTEAFF.